In this sample, the clone carrying this TCR beta chain turned up once. The data originate from a study of PD-L1 blockade in urothelial cancer. CDR1 MGHRA and CDR2 YSYEKL come from the germline V gene. V was clipped by 3 bases and J by 5 bases; unmatched bases: 2. This CDR3 has 14 amino acids. Clones were read by immunoSEQ multiplex PCR, and TCRdb kept only the in-frame ones, dropping some. The profile shows about 30,000 clones, less than 90% of them singletons. Noted time point: peripheral blood 6 weeks after treatment start. The receptor's source is a man in his 70s with urothelial cancer. The starting material was PBMCs, obtained around atezolizumab (anti-PD-L1) treatment. The rearrangement joins TRBV4-1 to TRBJ2-3, with 10 bases that match TRBD2. The CDR3 DNA reads TGCGCCAGCAGCCACAGGACTAGCGGAGATACGCAGTATTTT. Translation gives CASSHRTSGDTQYF.